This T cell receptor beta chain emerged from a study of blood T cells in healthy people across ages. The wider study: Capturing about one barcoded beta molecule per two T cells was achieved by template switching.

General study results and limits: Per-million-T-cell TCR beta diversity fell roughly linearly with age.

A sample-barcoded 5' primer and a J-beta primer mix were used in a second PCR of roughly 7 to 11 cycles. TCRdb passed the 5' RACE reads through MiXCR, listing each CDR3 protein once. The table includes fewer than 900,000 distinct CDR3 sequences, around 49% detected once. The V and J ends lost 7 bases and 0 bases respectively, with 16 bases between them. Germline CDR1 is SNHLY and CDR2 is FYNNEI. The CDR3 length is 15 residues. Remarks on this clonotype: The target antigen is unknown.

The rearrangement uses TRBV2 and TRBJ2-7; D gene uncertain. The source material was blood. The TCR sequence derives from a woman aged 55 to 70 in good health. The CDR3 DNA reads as TGTGCCAGCAACGAAGGCGCGAACAACTCCTACGAGCAGTACTTC. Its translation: CASNEGANNSYEQYF.